The T cell receptor (beta chain) under discussion was sequenced for a study of blood T cell repertoires in COVID-19. For the study at large: T cells, B-cell-depleted T cells, or PBMCs supplied cDNA or gDNA.

V lost 3 bases and J lost 2; bases outside the gene matches: 11. Germline V gives CDR1 LNHDA, CDR2 SQIVND (reference sequence). The CDR3 runs 18 residues. Assay used: immunoSEQ multiplex PCR; TCRdb lists only in-frame clones, some missing. The table includes under 300,000 clones, approximately 90% detected once. The age range of participants was about 18 to 89 years, with residence in approximately 25 US areas. This sequence originates from a woman aged 60-75 years in a cohort exposed to, infected with or recovered from COVID-19 (not recorded which). The chain combines TRBV19 with TRBJ2-7; 12 positions agree with TRBD2. The sample taken for sequencing was PBMCs or T cells enriched from blood (not recorded which). The CDR3 region has the DNA TGTGCCAGTAGTATGATGGCTAGCGGGAGGGCCGGGACCTACGAGCAGTACTTC. This codes for CASSMMASGRAGTYEQYF.